A single sample is the source of the 30 T cell receptor beta chains below, sequenced in a study of T cells expressing NK-cell markers. TCRdb reprocessed the 5' RACE reads, with one entry per CDR3 protein and no DNA. The sample's table shows roughly 150,000 distinct CDR3 sequences. The sample comprised blood T cells: a sorted CD56 or NKG2C T cell subset, CD4+ or CD8+ T cells, or bulk PBMC T cells (not recorded which). Receptors were obtained from a woman aged 18-69 years in good health.

V usage is TRBV6-6 and J usage is TRBJ2-1; TCRdb selects TRBD2, and the lack of DNA leaves this call unchecked. Germline V lookup: CDR1 MNHNY, CDR2 SVGAGI (reference sequence). The CDR3 is 13 amino acids. This CDR3 reads CASTPRVATEQFF.

The J gene is TRBJ2-5, the V gene TRBV7-8; TCRdb selects TRBD1, and the lack of DNA leaves this call unchecked. This CDR3 spans 14 amino acids. Germline V gene lookup returns CDR1 SGHVS and CDR2 FQNEAQ. CDR3 loop: CASSSGQKEETQYF.

This chain links TRBV9 with TRBJ2-2; absent DNA, TCRdb's TRBD1 call cannot be checked. This CDR3 is 17 amino acids long. The germline V gene encodes CDR1 SGDLS and CDR2 YYNGEE. CDR3 sequence: CASSALRTAANTGELFF.

The rearrangement links TRBV7-2 to TRBJ2-7. Germline values: CDR1 SGHTA, CDR2 FQGNSA. The CDR3 runs to 15 residues. CDR3: CASSLAEDYNYEQYF.

V gene TRBV7-9 combines with J gene TRBJ2-5; TCRdb selects TRBD2, and the lack of DNA leaves this call unchecked. Germline CDR1 is SEHNR and CDR2 is FQNEAQ (reference sequence). The CDR3 has 16 residues. This chain's CDR3 is CASTSLLAGGRETQYF. The whole variable domain, filled in from reference TRBV7-9 and TRBJ2-5, reads DTGVSQNPRHKITKRGQNVTFRCDPISEHNRLYWYRQTLGQGPEFLTYFQNEAQLEKSRLLSDRFSAERPKGSFSTLEIQRTEQGDSAMYLCASTSLLAGGRETQYFGPGTRLLVL.

The chain has TRBV7-9 and TRBJ2-5; TCRdb's assignment of TRBD1 cannot be checked, as there is no DNA. The V gene's germline CDR1 is SEHNR and CDR2 FQNEAQ (reference sequence). The CDR3 contains 16 residues. The CDR3 loop is CASSLVGFGPGETQYF.

The chain is built from TRBV7-2 and TRBJ2-7; TCRdb reports TRBD2, a call that lacks DNA to check it against. Germline V CDR1 and CDR2: SGHTA, FQGNSA. The CDR3 covers 15 residues. CDR3 residues: CASSLVGGKSYEQYF.

V and J are TRBV5-1 and TRBJ1-2. This CDR3 has 15 residues. The germline V gene has CDR1 SGHRS and CDR2 YFSETQ. This CDR3 is CASSRNTLAYYGYTF.

J is TRBJ1-2 and V is TRBV20-1; as DNA is missing, the TRBD1 call by TCRdb cannot be tested. This CDR3 region has 13 residues. Germline V gene sequence: CDR1 DFQATT, CDR2 SNEGSKA (reference sequence). CDR3 region: CSALDRGYYGYTF.

The chain employs TRBV7-9 and TRBJ1-6; TCRdb's D gene call, TRBD1, goes unchecked for lack of DNA. The CDR3 spans 17 residues. CDR1 and CDR2 from the germline V gene are SEHNR and FQNEAQ (reference sequence). The CDR3 region is CASSLGGARAYNSPLHF.

The chain links TRBV7-9 to TRBJ2-7; TCRdb names TRBD1, which stays unverified in the absence of DNA. The V gene's germline CDR1 is SEHNR and CDR2 FQNEAQ (reference sequence). CDR3 length: 14 amino acids. CDR3 sequence: CASSLMAGDYEQYF.

CDR3: CASSSSGGRSTDTQYF. The V and J genes are TRBV4-2 and TRBJ2-3; lacking DNA, the TRBD2 call made by TCRdb goes unchecked. Germline V CDR1 and CDR2: LGHNA, YNFKEQ. The CDR3 is 16 amino acids.

The CDR3 is CASSQDPRGRNQPQHF. V usage is TRBV4-1 and J usage is TRBJ1-5; TCRdb indicates TRBD1, and absent DNA this call remains unverified. The CDR3 spans 16 residues. The germline gives CDR1 MGHRA, CDR2 YSYEKL.

The rearrangement uses TRBV20-1 and TRBJ2-7. CDR3 length: 13 residues. Germline V gene lookup returns CDR1 DFQATT and CDR2 SNEGSKA (reference sequence). The CDR3 is CSGKPDGYYEQYF.

This rearrangement joins TRBV7-9 to TRBJ1-3; the D gene TCRdb calls, TRBD1, cannot be checked with no DNA. CDR3 length: 14 amino acids. Germline loops: CDR1 SEHNR, CDR2 FQNEAQ (reference sequence). The CDR3 loop reads CASSSQGTGNTIYF.

This sequence joins TRBV20-1 and TRBJ2-7; TCRdb indicates TRBD1, and absent DNA this call remains unverified. CDR3 length: 13 amino acids. Germline CDR1 DFQATT, CDR2 SNEGSKA (reference sequence). The CDR3 protein is CSARMDNLYEQYF.

The chain carries TRBV29-1 and TRBJ2-5; TCRdb returns TRBD1, unconfirmable since there is no DNA. Germline CDR1 is SQVTM and CDR2 is ANQGSEA. The CDR3 runs to 17 residues. This CDR3 is CSVDVVWGPLGQETQYF.

The genes are TRBV29-1 and TRBJ2-5; TCRdb's assignment of TRBD2 cannot be checked, as there is no DNA. Per germline, CDR1 SQVTM and CDR2 ANQGSEA. This CDR3 region has 12 residues. Here the CDR3 reads CSAGGVQETQYF. The whole variable domain, filled in from reference TRBV29-1 and TRBJ2-5, reads SAVISQKPSRDICQRGTSLTIQCQVDSQVTMMFWYRQQPGQSLTLIATANQGSEATYESGFVIDKFPISRPNLTFSTLTVSNMSPEDSSIYLCSAGGVQETQYFGPGTRLLVL.

The chain links TRBV9 to TRBJ2-3; no DNA is available, so the TRBD1 call from TCRdb remains unchecked. This CDR3 has 13 amino acids. Germline V gene data show CDR1 as SGDLS and CDR2 as YYNGEE. CDR3 region: CASSVRPGDTQYF.

This chain joins TRBV5-1 and TRBJ1-1; the D call from TCRdb, TRBD1, cannot be confirmed without DNA. The CDR3 spans 14 residues. In germline, CDR1 is SGHRS, CDR2 YFSETQ. The chain's CDR3 is CASSSGTGEGKAFF.

The V call is TRBV4-1, the J call TRBJ2-7; TCRdb reports TRBD1, a call that lacks DNA to check it against. This CDR3 has 14 amino acids. Per germline, CDR1 MGHRA and CDR2 YSYEKL. The CDR3 sequence: CASSLEDRDGEQYF.

The J gene is TRBJ2-5, the V gene TRBV5-5; the TRBD1 assignment by TCRdb is unverifiable without DNA. The germline CDR1 and CDR2 sequences are SGHKS and YYEKEE (reference sequence). The CDR3 length is 14 residues. CDR3 region: CASSLEQGQETQYF.

The chain carries TRBV7-6 and TRBJ2-4; TCRdb selects TRBD2, and the lack of DNA leaves this call unchecked. The CDR3 totals 19 residues. Looked up from germline, CDR1 is SGHVS and CDR2 is FNYEAQ. This CDR3 is CASSLGGSGRADLKNIQYF. Variable domain in full (rest from reference TRBV7-6 and TRBJ2-4): GAGVSQSPRYKVTKRGQDVALRCDPISGHVSLYWYRQALGQGPEFLTYFNYEAQQDKSGLPNDRFSAERPEGSISTLTIQRTEQRDSAMYRCASSLGGSGRADLKNIQYFGAGTRLSVL.

This chain uses TRBV12-3 or TRBV12-4 with TRBJ1-5. The CDR3 contains 14 residues. The CDR3 loop reads CASRGTRADQPQHF.

V gene TRBV12-3 or TRBV12-4 combines with J gene TRBJ1-1; TCRdb calls TRBD1, which cannot be checked without DNA. CDR3 length equals 15 residues. The CDR3 spells CASSLDVRGLSEAFF.

The chain combines TRBV20-1 with TRBJ1-2; TCRdb proposes TRBD1, but this gene call is untestable without DNA. The CDR3 contains 12 residues. Germline V gene data show CDR1 as DFQATT and CDR2 as SNEGSKA (reference sequence). This chain's CDR3 is CSARDVNYGYTF.

The genes are TRBV14 and TRBJ2-5. Germline-derived CDR1 and CDR2 are SGHDN and FVKESK. The CDR3 contains 13 residues. CDR3 loop: CASSQVRQETQYF.

The rearrangement joins TRBV20-1 to TRBJ2-7; TCRdb gives TRBD2 as the D gene, but with no DNA this cannot be confirmed. The CDR3 is 16 amino acids. The germline gives CDR1 DFQATT, CDR2 SNEGSKA (reference sequence). Here the CDR3 reads CSASSSGSKPLYEQYF.

The chain is built from TRBV28 and TRBJ1-5; as DNA is missing, the TRBD1 call by TCRdb cannot be tested. Germline loops: CDR1 MDHEN, CDR2 SYDVKM. This CDR3 contains 15 residues. The CDR3 sequence: CASSLGGGPHQPQHF.

The chain is built from TRBV7-9 and TRBJ2-1; checking the TCRdb D call of TRBD1 is not possible without DNA. Germline V gives CDR1 SEHNR, CDR2 FQNEAQ (reference sequence). This CDR3 has 15 residues. The CDR3 sequence is CASSPPGGAYNEQFF.